This T cell receptor (beta chain) was sequenced in a study of technical replicates of blood from a few donors. Some clones are missing from TCRdb's copy, which holds only in-frame ones; the method was immunoSEQ multiplex PCR. The sample contains 80,000 to 95,000 clones, less than 96% of which appear only once. Trimming removed 10 bases from V and 3 bases from J; junction bases left unmatched: 6. The germline V gene has CDR1 ENHRY and CDR2 SYGVKD. This CDR3 has 15 residues. The sequenced material came from T cells isolated from PBMCs. The rearrangement joins TRBV10-3 to TRBJ2-5; 15 positions match TRBD2. The TCR sequence derives from a human donor in good health. DNA of the CDR3: TGTGCCACCGGGACTAGCGGGAGGTTAAAAGAGACCCAGTACTTC. This codes for CATGTSGRLKETQYF.